One and the same sample provided the 31 T cell receptor beta chains below, sequenced in a study of response to subunit inactivated influenza vaccine. TCRdb processed the RT-PCR reads anew with MiXCR; each CDR3 protein has one entry. This table has roughly 700,000 distinct CDR3 sequences, around 14% appearing once. The specimen comprised PBMCs from blood, sampled approximately 15 days before vaccination. The receptors were gathered from a man aged 45 to 65 who received an inactivated influenza vaccine.

The V and J genes are TRBV20-1 and TRBJ2-7; 9 bases are a match to TRBD2. V shed 5 bases, J shed 5 bases, and the junction held 7 bases outside the gene matches. The CDR3 length is 13 residues. The germline CDR1 and CDR2 sequences are DFQATT and SNEGSKA (reference sequence). CDR3 residues: CSAGLSGGNEQYF. CDR3 nucleotides: TGCAGTGCTGGACTTAGCGGGGGCAACGAGCAGTACTTC.

V is TRBV10-3 and J is TRBJ1-5; D uncertain. The ends were cut back, 3 bases at V and 3 bases at J, with 9 bases in the middle. The germline CDR1 and CDR2 sequences are ENHRY and SYGVKD. CDR3 size: 14 residues. DNA for the CDR3: TGTGCCATCAGTGAATTATCTTCCAATCAGCCCCAGCATTTT. Translating gives CAISELSSNQPQHF.

V is TRBV20-1 and J is TRBJ2-1; 7 bases fit TRBD2. In germline, CDR1 is DFQATT, CDR2 SNEGSKA (reference sequence). The CDR3 extends over 15 amino acids. V gave up 3 bases and J gave up 3 bases; unmatched junction bases: 8. CDR3 in DNA: TGCAGTGCTAGGGCCCTAGCGGCCTTCTACAATGAGCAGTTCTTC. It encodes CSARALAAFYNEQFF.

This clonotype appeared many times. The chain combines TRBV5-1 with TRBJ2-5; D perhaps matches TRBD1 (6 bases). The CDR3 is 14 residues long. V gave up 2 bases and J gave up 2 bases, with 10 bases separating them. Germline V gene lookup returns CDR1 SGHRS and CDR2 YFSETQ. CDR3 nucleotide sequence: TGCGCCAGCAGCTTAGGACAGCAGCAAGAGACCCAGTACTTC. This encodes CASSLGQQQETQYF.

This chain links TRBV7-2 with TRBJ1-2; D is unresolved. Per the germline V gene, CDR1 is SGHTA and CDR2 is FQGNSA. The CDR3 spans 14 residues. The V gene lost 5 bases and the J gene lost 1 base, with 11 bases spanning the gap. CDR3: CASSAGYYNYGYTF. The CDR3, as DNA: TGTGCCAGCAGCGCCGGCTACTATAACTATGGCTACACCTTC.

The rearrangement joins TRBV27 to TRBJ2-7; the match to TRBD1 covers 8 bases. V gave up 2 bases and J gave up 6 bases; unmatched junction bases: 12. The CDR3 extends over 16 amino acids. Germline CDR1 MNHEY, CDR2 SMNVEV (reference sequence). CDR3 nucleotides: TGTGCCAGCAGTTTAAGTGGACAGGGACGATCACGCGAGCAGTACTTC. Translation: CASSLSGQGRSREQYF.

The J gene is TRBJ2-7, the V gene TRBV9; the D gene could be TRBD1 or TRBD2 (5 bases each). V lost 4 bases and J 0 bases, leaving 17 bases between the germline ends. CDR3 length: 16 amino acids. Germline CDR1 and CDR2: SGDLS and YYNGEE. CDR3 sequence: CASSFAGTVSSYEQYF. The DNA for the CDR3 is TGTGCCAGCAGCTTCGCCGGGACGGTTAGCTCCTACGAGCAGTACTTC.

The table lists this clonotype with a few counts. V usage is TRBV29-1 and J usage is TRBJ2-1, with D perhaps TRBD2 (6 bases). The germline CDR1 and CDR2 sequences are SQVTM and ANQGSEA. V was clipped by 3 bases and J by 5 bases, with 11 bases between them. There are 13 residues in the CDR3. The CDR3 loop reads CSVEEGPHNEQFF. CDR3 nucleotides: TGCAGCGTTGAGGAGGGGCCCCACAATGAGCAGTTCTTC.

The chain links TRBV28 to TRBJ2-1, with D tentatively TRBD1 or TRBD2 (5 bases each). V was clipped by 6 bases and J by 6 bases, with 15 bases between them. The CDR3 totals 14 residues. CDR1 MDHEN and CDR2 SYDVKM come from the germline V gene. CDR3 sequence reads: CASSFWGTLNEQFF. The CDR3 nucleotides read TGTGCCAGCAGCTTTTGGGGGACCCTCAATGAGCAGTTCTTC.

The chain uses TRBV12-3 or TRBV12-4 and TRBJ2-1; TRBD2 matches 8 bases. The CDR3 consists of 15 residues. V lost 6 bases, J lost 9 bases, and 13 bases stayed unmatched. The CDR3 coding sequence is TGTGCCAGCAGACCTACAAGCGGGGGAGGGGGTGAGCAGTTCTTC. Translated: CASRPTSGGGGEQFF.

The table lists this clonotype with a count of one. The CDR3 coding sequence is TGTGCCAGCAGAGGCCAGACCGCCCTAAACACCGGGGAGCTGTTTTTT. Protein sequence: CASRGQTALNTGELFF. The chain is built from TRBV6-1 and TRBJ2-2; the D is unclear. The CDR3 length is 16 residues. CDR1 is MNHNS and CDR2 is SASEGT in the germline V gene. Trimming removed 6 bases at V and 2 bases at J, with 16 bases between.

The table lists this clonotype with a few counts. The chain is built from TRBV20-1 and TRBJ2-5, with 7 bases fitting TRBD2. The CDR3 is 15 residues long. J lost 3 bases, V lost 4 bases, and 11 bases had no gene match. CDR1 and CDR2 from the germline V gene are DFQATT and SNEGSKA (reference sequence). CDR3 DNA: TGCAGTGCTACGGTGCCGGGAGGCTTTAAAGAGACCCAGTACTTC. This encodes CSATVPGGFKETQYF.

This clonotype appeared a few times. J is TRBJ2-1 and V is TRBV6-4, with TRBD2 matching 14 bases. The CDR3 spans 15 residues. Germline V CDR1 and CDR2: MRHNA, SNTAGT. The V and J ends lost 3 bases and 9 bases, in that order; junction bases with no gene match: 4. The CDR3 DNA is TGTGCCAGCAGTGAGACTAGCGGGAGGGCGTCTGAGCAGTTCTTC. Translating gives CASSETSGRASEQFF.

This clonotype was observed a handful of times. The genes are TRBV7-2 and TRBJ2-1; 14 bases line up with TRBD2. Losses at the gene ends were 6 bases for V and 0 bases for J; bases not matched to a gene: 4. Germline V gene data show CDR1 as SGHTA and CDR2 as FQGNSA. The CDR3 consists of 17 residues. The DNA of the CDR3 is TGTGCCAGCAGGTCCGGGACTAGCGGGAGCTCCTACAATGAGCAGTTCTTC. Protein: CASRSGTSGSSYNEQFF.

V gene TRBV6-2 or TRBV6-3 combines with J gene TRBJ2-1; no clear D gene. Germline V gives CDR1 MNHEY, CDR2 SVGEGT. This CDR3 comprises 11 residues. Deletions cut 6 bases from V and 10 bases from J, with 10 bases between. CDR3 in DNA: TGTGCCAGCAGACGGACGAAGGAGCAGTTCTTC. It encodes CASRRTKEQFF.

This clonotype has only a few counts. The rearrangement joins TRBV7-9 to TRBJ1-4; the D gene is possibly TRBD1 (5 bases). Trimming removed 5 bases from V and 0 bases from J, with 13 bases in between. This CDR3 spans 16 amino acids. The V gene's germline CDR1 is SEHNR and CDR2 FQNEAQ (reference sequence). The CDR3 sequence is CASSTRTLATNEKLFF. CDR3 DNA: TGTGCCAGCAGCACCCGGACACTCGCAACTAATGAAAAACTGTTTTTT.

This clonotype was detected a few times. The chain employs TRBV29-1 and TRBJ1-6; no clear D gene. Per germline, CDR1 SQVTM and CDR2 ANQGSEA. The CDR3 totals 13 residues. V lost 4 bases to trimming and J lost 3 bases, with 7 bases between them. As DNA, the CDR3 is TGCAGCGTTGGGTCAGACTATAATTCACCCCTCCACTTT. This sequence encodes CSVGSDYNSPLHF.

This sequence joins TRBV18 and TRBJ2-5; D gene uncertain. Per the germline V gene, CDR1 is KGHSH and CDR2 is LQKENI. Trimming left V 0 bases short and J 2 bases short, with 7 bases between. This CDR3 contains 14 residues. The CDR3: CASSPPTLQETQYF. The DNA for the CDR3 is TGTGCCAGCTCACCACCAACCCTACAAGAGACCCAGTACTTC.

The gene calls are TRBV12-3 or TRBV12-4 and TRBJ2-7, with D hard to call. Trimming left V 3 bases short and J 4 bases short, with 16 bases between. The CDR3 totals 15 residues. CDR3 DNA: TGTGCCAGCAGTTTCGGTCGACACCAAACATACGAGCAGTACTTC. It encodes CASSFGRHQTYEQYF.

V gene TRBV28 combines with J gene TRBJ1-5; D might be TRBD1 (5 bases). Deletions cut 6 bases from V and 3 bases from J, with 15 bases between. There are 15 residues in the CDR3. Germline V lookup: CDR1 MDHEN, CDR2 SYDVKM. The CDR3 DNA reads TGTGCCAGCAGCCCGGGACCGACCCTCAATCAGCCCCAGCATTTT. It encodes CASSPGPTLNQPQHF.

This clonotype was seen repeatedly, ten times or more. The chain combines TRBV11-2 with TRBJ1-5; D possibly corresponds to TRBD1 (5 bases). CDR3 length: 15 residues. Germline V gives CDR1 SGHAT, CDR2 FQNNGV. Deletions cut 0 bases from V and 6 bases from J, with 12 bases between. CDR3 nucleotide sequence: TGTGCCAGCAGCTTAGAAGGCGGTGGGGGTCAGCCCCAGCATTTT. Translated, it gives CASSLEGGGGQPQHF.

J is TRBJ2-3 and V is TRBV12-3 or TRBV12-4; a possible D gene is TRBD2 (5 bases). The V gene lost 2 bases and the J gene lost 6 bases, with 12 bases spanning the gap. This CDR3 has 14 residues. Written as DNA, the CDR3 is TGTGCCAGCAGTTTAAGACGTGGGAGTGATACGCAGTATTTT. It is translated as CASSLRRGSDTQYF.

The chain is built from TRBV5-1 and TRBJ2-5; D unresolved. The length of the CDR3 is 15 residues. V was trimmed by 4 bases and J by 1 base, leaving 14 bases between them. Germline-derived CDR1 and CDR2 are SGHRS and YFSETQ. CDR3 nucleotide sequence: TGCGCCAGCAGCCCCCCGGTGGGGTCCCAAGAGACCCAGTACTTC. Its translation is CASSPPVGSQETQYF.

The rearrangement links TRBV27 to TRBJ2-1; 10 bases align to TRBD2. This CDR3 comprises 15 residues. The ends lost 5 bases at V and 6 bases at J; junction bases unmatched: 7. CDR1 and CDR2 (germline): MNHEY, SMNVEV (reference sequence). The CDR3 is CASSLRTSGVNEQFF. As DNA, the CDR3 is TGTGCCAGCAGTCTCCGGACTAGCGGCGTCAATGAGCAGTTCTTC.

V gene TRBV5-5 combines with J gene TRBJ2-7; 9 nucleotides match TRBD1. This CDR3 comprises 15 residues. Trimming took 3 bases from V and 3 from J; bases not matched to a gene: 7. CDR1 is SGHKS and CDR2 is YYEKEE in the germline V gene (reference sequence). CDR3 protein: CASSSGQGSIYEQYF. In DNA form, the CDR3 reads TGTGCCAGCAGCTCCGGACAGGGGAGTATCTACGAGCAGTACTTC.

The genes are TRBV11-1 and TRBJ1-1; TRBD1 is a possible D gene (5 bases). Deletions cut 3 bases from V and 1 base from J, with 18 bases between. Per the germline V gene, CDR1 is SGHAT and CDR2 is FQDESV (reference sequence). The CDR3 is 17 amino acids. CDR3 DNA: TGTGCCAGCAGCTTTTTTTCTGTAGGGACCGCGAACACTGAAGCTTTCTTT. Translating gives CASSFFSVGTANTEAFF.

This clonotype was counted ten times or more. The chain links TRBV12-3 or TRBV12-4 to TRBJ1-2; D gene unclear. There are 17 residues in the CDR3. The V end lost 5 bases, the J end lost 3 bases, and 22 bases lay between the germline ends. Here the CDR3 reads CASSDSWGTLWDYGYTF. The DNA of the CDR3 is TGTGCCAGCAGTGATTCTTGGGGAACCTTATGGGACTATGGCTACACCTTC.

The rearrangement joins TRBV9 to TRBJ2-6; D is perhaps TRBD1 (6 bases). V was trimmed by 4 bases and J by 4 bases, leaving 15 bases between them. Germline loops: CDR1 SGDLS, CDR2 YYNGEE. This CDR3 has 16 amino acids. Written as DNA, the CDR3 is TGTGCCAGCAGCAGGGATACAGGGCCCGGGGCCAACGTCCTGACTTTC. It is translated as CASSRDTGPGANVLTF.

This rearrangement joins TRBV12-3 or TRBV12-4 to TRBJ2-7, with 10 bases matching TRBD2. J lost 2 bases, V lost 4 bases, and 5 bases had no gene match. The CDR3 consists of 15 residues. CDR3 sequence reads: CASSSEGLAAYEQYF. The DNA of the CDR3 is TGTGCCAGCAGTTCCGAAGGACTAGCGGCCTACGAGCAGTACTTC.

This clonotype was counted many times. The chain employs TRBV27 and TRBJ2-4; D call uncertain. The CDR3 spans 14 residues. Trimming removed 9 bases at V and 0 bases at J, with 12 bases between. Germline V gene data show CDR1 as MNHEY and CDR2 as SMNVEV (reference sequence). Written as DNA, the CDR3 is TGTGCCAGTTCCCCTTCCCTAGCCAAAAACATTCAGTACTTC. Amino acid sequence: CASSPSLAKNIQYF.

This clonotype was seen repeatedly, ten times or more. At one boundary the junction diverges from the germline segment, which might be a read error. The rearrangement joins TRBV5-1 to TRBJ1-2; 8 bases are a match to TRBD1. Germline-derived CDR1 and CDR2 are SGHRS and YFSETQ. This CDR3 spans 13 amino acids. CDR3 DNA: TGTGCCAGCAGTCTGGACAGGGACTATGGCTACACCTTC. Translating gives CASSLDRDYGYTF.